The clone carrying this T cell receptor beta chain was detected only a few times. TCRdb used MiXCR to reprocess the 5' RACE reads, holding one entry per CDR3 protein. The table shows 250,000 or so distinct CDR3 sequences, with approximately 18% occurring only once. The data were obtained in a study of T-cell memory formation after mild COVID-19. Overall study context: TCR clusters were mostly donor specific.

CDR1 and CDR2 from the germline V gene are MGHDK and SYGVNS. There are 11 residues in the CDR3. Trimming cost V 0 bases and J 7 bases, with 0 bases left between them. This chain connects TRBV25-1 to TRBJ2-2; D gene uncertain. The sequencing input was PBMCs or a T cell subset sorted from them (not recorded which). This TCR was recovered from a man aged 18-30 years who had mild COVID-19 (a few samples of this study predate the infection). Cell type and time point are not known. This CDR3 is CASSEYGELFF. DNA for the CDR3: TGTGCCAGCAGTGAATACGGGGAGCTGTTTTTT.